This TCR beta chain was obtained from a study of cytomegalovirus exposure and HLA in healthy donors. Study context: Researchers found that just over 80% of 350 to 500 genotyped donors fell within the Caucasian-associated ancestry cluster. Findings and limits, study-wide: Previous analysis showed most TCR beta V segments were productive about 90% or about 30% of the time. Associated with HLA alleles at 0.05 false discovery rate in a later analysis were around 15,000 TCR beta sequences. Among TCR beta chains of equal frequency, HLA-associated ones were more clonally expanded in a later analysis.

Concerning this clone: As yet, its antigen is unknown.

The primer mix had 60 Vbeta and 13 Jbeta primers. This table comes from immunoSEQ multiplex PCR, and its TCRdb copy is limited to in-frame clones, with some not included. The top ten hold 13% of the sample, which has over 150,000 clones, about four fifths seen once. CDR3 size: 13 residues. V was cut by 0 bases and J by 3 bases, with 6 bases left in between. Germline V gene sequence: CDR1 SGHRS, CDR2 YFSETQ. This chain connects TRBV5-1 to TRBJ1-2; D remains unclear. Specimen: PBMCs. This clonotype originated in a woman between 50 and 59 years old in good health and CMV-seronegative. CDR3 residues: CASSLGVDYGYTF. Written as DNA, the CDR3 is TGCGCCAGCAGCTTGGGAGTGGACTATGGCTACACCTTC. Full variable domain (remainder filled in from reference TRBV5-1 and TRBJ1-2): KAGVTQTPRYLIKTRGQQVTLSCSPISGHRSVSWYQQTPGQGLQFLFEYFSETQRNKGNFPGRFSGRQFSNSRSEMNVSTLELGDSALYLCASSLGVDYGYTFGSGTRLTVV.